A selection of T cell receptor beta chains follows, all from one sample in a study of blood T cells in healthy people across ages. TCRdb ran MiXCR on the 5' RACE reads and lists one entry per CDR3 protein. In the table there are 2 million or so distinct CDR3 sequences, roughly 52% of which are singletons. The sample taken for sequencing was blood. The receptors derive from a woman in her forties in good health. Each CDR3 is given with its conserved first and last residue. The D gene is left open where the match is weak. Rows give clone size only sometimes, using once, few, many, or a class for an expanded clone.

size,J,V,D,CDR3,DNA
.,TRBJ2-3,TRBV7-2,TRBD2,CANTGGAKDTQYF,TGTGCCAACACCGGGGGGGCTAAAGATACGCAGTATTTT
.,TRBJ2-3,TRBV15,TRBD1,CATSRVGRGPDTQYF,TGTGCCACCAGCAGAGTCGGCAGGGGGCCAGATACGCAGTATTTT
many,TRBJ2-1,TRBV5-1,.,CASSAGPTSSYNEQFF,TGCGCCAGCAGCGCCGGACCGACGAGCTCCTACAATGAGCAGTTCTTC
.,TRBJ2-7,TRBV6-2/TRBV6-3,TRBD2,CASSPTSSSYEQYF,TGTGCCAGCAGTCCGACTAGCTCCTCCTACGAGCAGTACTTC
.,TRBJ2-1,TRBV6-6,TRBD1,CASRTGGSSYNEQFF,TGTGCCAGCAGGACAGGGGGCAGCTCCTACAATGAGCAGTTCTTC
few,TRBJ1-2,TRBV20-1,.,CSARDRGGRDYGYTF,TGCAGTGCTAGAGATCGGGGGGGGCGCGACTATGGCTACACCTTC
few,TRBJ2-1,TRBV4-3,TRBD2,CASSQDSGAENNEQFF,TGCGCCAGCAGCCAAGATAGCGGGGCGGAAAACAATGAGCAGTTCTTC
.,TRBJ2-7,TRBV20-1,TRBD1,CSATNRGYEQYF,TGCAGTGCTACAAACAGGGGCTACGAGCAGTACTTC
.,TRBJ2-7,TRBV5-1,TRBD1,CATRTGGIPEQYF,TGCGCCACCCGGACAGGGGGGATACCCGAGCAGTACTTC
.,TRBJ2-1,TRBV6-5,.,CASSYSIGYEQFF,TGTGCCAGCAGTTACTCGATCGGTTATGAGCAGTTCTTC
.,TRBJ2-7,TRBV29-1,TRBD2,CSVLAGEQYF,TGCAGCGTCCTAGCGGGTGAGCAGTACTTC
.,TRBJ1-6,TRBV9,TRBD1,CASSVVDRGDSPLHF,TGTGCCAGCAGCGTAGTAGACAGGGGAGATTCACCCCTCCACTTT
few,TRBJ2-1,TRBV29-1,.,CSARTGGLSYNEQFF,TGCAGCGCCCGGACAGGAGGGTTATCCTACAATGAGCAGTTCTTC
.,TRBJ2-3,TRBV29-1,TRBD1,CSVDRVGESDTQYF,TGCAGCGTCGACAGGGTAGGGGAATCAGATACGCAGTATTTT
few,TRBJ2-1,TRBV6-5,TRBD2,CASSYSSSGGALNEQFF,TGTGCCAGCAGTTACTCGAGTTCGGGGGGGGCCCTCAATGAGCAGTTCTTC
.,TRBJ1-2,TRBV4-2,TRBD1,CASSQDPGQLNTF,TGTGCCAGCAGCCAAGATCCGGGACAGCTTAACACCTTC
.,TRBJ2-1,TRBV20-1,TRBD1,CSARLIQGSNEQFF,TGCAGTGCTAGACTAATACAGGGGAGCAATGAGCAGTTCTTC
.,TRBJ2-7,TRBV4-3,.,CASSRGGGDYEQYF,TGCGCCAGCAGCCGGGGCGGAGGTGACTACGAGCAGTACTTC
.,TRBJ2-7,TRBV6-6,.,CASSRGRTDEQYF,TGTGCCAGCAGCAGAGGACGGACGGATGAGCAGTACTTC
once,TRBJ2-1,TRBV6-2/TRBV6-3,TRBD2,CASRTSGGASYEQFF,TGTGCCAGCAGGACTAGCGGGGGGGCTAGCTATGAGCAGTTCTTC
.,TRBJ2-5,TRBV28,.,CASSGTRGAYNQETQYF,TGTGCCAGCAGTGGAACTAGGGGCGCTTACAACCAAGAGACCCAGTACTTC
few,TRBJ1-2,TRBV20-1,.,CSANGDYGYTF,TGCAGTGCTAATGGGGACTATGGCTACACCTTC
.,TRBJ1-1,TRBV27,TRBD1,CASSKRDRGVGAFF,TGTGCCAGCAGTAAACGGGACAGGGGGGTCGGAGCTTTCTTT
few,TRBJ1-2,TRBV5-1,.,CASSLEPGRHYGYTF,TGCGCCAGCAGCTTGGAACCGGGCCGGCACTATGGCTACACCTTC
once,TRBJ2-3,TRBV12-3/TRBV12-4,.,CASSFLRAETDTQYF,TGTGCCAGCAGTTTCTTAAGAGCGGAGACAGATACGCAGTATTTT
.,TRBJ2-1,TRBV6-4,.,CASSDGAGRPYNEQFF,TGTGCCAGCAGTGACGGGGCGGGGCGCCCCTACAATGAGCAGTTCTTC
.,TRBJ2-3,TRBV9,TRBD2,CASSVGTSGGAGRITDTQYF,TGTGCCAGCAGCGTAGGGACTAGCGGGGGGGCAGGTCGTATCACAGATACGCAGTATTTT
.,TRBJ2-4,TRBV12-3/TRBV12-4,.,CASSFRGFMIQGRGHIQYF,TGTGCCAGCAGTTTCCGAGGTTTTATGATTCAGGGACGAGGGCACATTCAGTACTTC
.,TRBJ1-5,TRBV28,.,CASSSGREGHF,TGTGCCAGCAGTTCCGGACGGGAAGGGCATTTT
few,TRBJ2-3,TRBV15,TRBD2,CATSRRRSSVLAAGDTQYF,TGTGCCACCAGCAGGAGGCGAAGTTCCGTCCTAGCGGCGGGAGATACGCAGTATTTT
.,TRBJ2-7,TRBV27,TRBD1,CASNLRGQSSYNEQYF,TGTGCCAGCAACCTGAGGGGGCAGAGCTCCTACAATGAGCAGTACTTC
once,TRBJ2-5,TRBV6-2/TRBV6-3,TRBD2,CASSQTSGAGETQYF,TGTGCCAGCAGTCAAACCAGCGGGGCGGGGGAGACCCAGTACTTC
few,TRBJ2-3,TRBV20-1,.,CSARDLVRIGTSTDTQYF,TGCAGTGCTAGAGATTTGGTCCGAATAGGTACGAGCACAGATACGCAGTATTTT
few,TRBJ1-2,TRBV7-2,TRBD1,CASSFPDRANYGYTF,TGTGCCAGCAGCTTTCCGGACAGGGCTAACTATGGCTACACCTTC
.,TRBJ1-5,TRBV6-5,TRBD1,CASSYSRDRASSPQHF,TGTGCCAGCAGTTACTCGAGGGACAGGGCAAGCTCGCCCCAGCATTTT
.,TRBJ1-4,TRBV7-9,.,CASSPPWGGGHEKLFF,TGTGCCAGCAGCCCTCCCTGGGGAGGGGGACATGAAAAACTGTTTTTT
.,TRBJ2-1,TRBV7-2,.,CASSFQGPPPYNEQFF,TGTGCCAGCAGCTTTCAGGGTCCTCCCCCCTACAATGAGCAGTTCTTC
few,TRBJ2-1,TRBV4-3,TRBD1,CASSQDADRMNEQFF,TGCGCCAGCAGCCAAGATGCGGACAGGATGAATGAGCAGTTCTTC
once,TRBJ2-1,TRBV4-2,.,CASSHEGAGNEQFF,TGTGCCAGCAGCCATGAGGGCGCCGGGAATGAGCAGTTCTTC
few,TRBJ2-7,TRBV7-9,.,CASSLELDAYEQYF,TGTGCCAGCAGCTTAGAGCTAGACGCCTACGAGCAGTACTTC
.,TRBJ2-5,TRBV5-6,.,CASSLLASLETQYF,TGTGCCAGCAGCTTGCTGGCTAGCCTTGAGACCCAGTACTTC
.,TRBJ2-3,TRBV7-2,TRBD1,CASSYPSDRFEDTQYF,TGTGCCAGCAGCTACCCCTCGGACAGGTTCGAAGATACGCAGTATTTT
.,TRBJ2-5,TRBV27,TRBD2,CATKPMPGGETQYF,TGTGCCACCAAACCTATGCCGGGGGGAGAGACCCAGTACTTC
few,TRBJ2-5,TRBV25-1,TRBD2,CASSGVLGGGASQETQYF,TGTGCCAGCAGCGGGGTTTTGGGGGGGGGAGCCTCTCAAGAGACCCAGTACTTC